This TCR beta chain was found in a study of T cells in localized non-small cell lung cancer. Study-level points and caveats: Uninvolved adjacent lung showed the highest T cell clonality, exceeding tumor. There were a median roughly 60 of the top 100 tumor clones appearing in adjacent lung.

Notes on this clone: The antigen is unknown.

Sequencing used immunoSEQ multiplex PCR; TCRdb keeps in-frame clones, though not all of them. The table includes about 33,000 clones, about nine tenths detected once. The CDR3 extends over 16 amino acids. With V trimmed by 5 bases and J by 0 bases, 8 bases remained unmatched. Germline V gene sequence: CDR1 SNHLY, CDR2 FYNNEI. The receptor was isolated from a female donor over 55 with stage I lung adenocarcinoma. Material: peripheral blood, obtained before any cancer treatment. The chain is built from TRBV2 and TRBJ1-2; 8 positions match TRBD1. The CDR3, as DNA: TGTGCCAGCAGTCCCCGGGACAGGTACTCTAACTATGGCTACACCTTC. It codes for CASSPRDRYSNYGYTF.